The clone carrying this T cell receptor (beta chain) showed up many times. Its specificity is unknown. The data are from a study of regulatory T cells in long-lasting Graves disease. The overall study: Recently diagnosed Graves' patients had received antithyroid drugs for under 3 months.

Study-wide points: Under persistent disease, TRBV28, TRBJ1-2 and TRBJ2-5 were used preferentially.

The TCR beta library used iRepertoire HTBI primers with Arm-PCR amplification of CDR3. Each CDR3 protein gets one entry after TCRdb re-called the multiplex PCR reads with MiXCR. The profile shows around 500,000 distinct CDR3 sequences, about 16% of them singletons. Time point of the sample: newly diagnosed GD, antithyroid drugs for less than 3 months. From RNA extracted from PBMCs, the TCR library was made. Germline CDR1 is SNHLY and CDR2 is FYNNEI. The V and J ends lost 3 bases and 6 bases respectively, with 12 bases between them. This CDR3 region has 15 residues. The same specimen was also included in a second study, on T cells in Graves' hyperthyroidism and ophthalmopathy. That work states: Expanded thyroid clonotypes (above 0.001) were mostly also found in blood.

The rearrangement joins TRBV2 to TRBJ1-6; D ambiguous. This receptor was taken from a woman aged 40 to 65 with Graves disease. Sequenced material: peripheral blood mononuclear cells (PBMCs), taken at new diagnosis, from a patient treated with antithyroid drugs. CDR3 in DNA: TGTGCCAGCAGTGAGTCAGGCAGAGTTAATTCACCCCTCCACTTT. Amino acid sequence: CASSESGRVNSPLHF. Together with reference TRBV2 and TRBJ1-6, the CDR3 gives the full variable domain: EPEVTQTPSHQVTQMGQEVILRCVPISNHLYFYWYRQILGQKVEFLVSFYNNEISEKSEIFDDQFSVERPDGSNFTLKIRSTKLEDSAMYFCASSESGRVNSPLHFGNGTRLTVT.